Sequencing of this TCR beta chain was carried out in a study of graft-versus-host responses after intestinal transplantation. Per the germline V gene, CDR1 is ENHRY and CDR2 is SYGVKD. There are 17 residues in the CDR3. The assay was immunoSEQ multiplex PCR, and TCRdb's table has in-frame clones only and misses some. The sample yields 110,000 to 150,000 clones, over 90% seen once. This clone was picked up a small number of times. Antigen specificity is unknown. Sequence at one end of the junction differs from germline and may be a read error. Sample: unstimulated CD4+ T cells sorted from spleen or lymph node cells, taken before intestinal transplant. This receptor was taken from a human donor who received an intestinal transplant. V and J are TRBV10-3 and TRBJ1-3, with D possibly TRBD1 on 5 matching bases. Here the CDR3 DNA reads TGTGCCACCAGTGGGGTCAGCGGCAGGGTTAGTGGAAACACCATATATTTT. Amino acids: CATSGVSGRVSGNTIYF.